These 28 T cell receptor beta chains originate from one sample sequenced in a study of CD8+ T cells in alopecia areata. Treatment specified: oral pan-JAK inhibitor, 5-10 mg twice daily. Extracted from the samples, RNA was reverse transcribed into cDNA to serve as the sequencing template. Only in-frame clones appear in the TCRdb table, and some are missing; sequencing was by immunoSEQ multiplex PCR. The sample holds about 180,000 clones, about 47% seen once. This specimen was CD8+ T cells sorted from blood, taken around week 53, from a patient treated with tofacitinib. The receptors here all came from a human donor with alopecia areata.

This clone was seen a handful of times. The chain uses TRBV9 and TRBJ2-1; a weak D match, TRBD2 (5 bases). V lost 4 bases to trimming and J lost 7 bases, with 18 bases between them. Germline-derived CDR1 and CDR2 are SGDLS and YYNGEE. The CDR3 totals 15 residues. CDR3 nucleotide sequence: TGTGCCAGCAGCCATTCCCTCGAGGGCGGAAATGAGCAGTTCTTC. Protein product: CASSHSLEGGNEQFF.

This clone was observed a few times. The chain employs TRBV18 and TRBJ1-4; D unclear. The V and J ends lost 6 bases and 2 bases respectively, with 10 bases between them. CDR1 is KGHSH and CDR2 is LQKENI in the germline V gene. CDR3 length: 14 residues. This CDR3 reads CASSDGPTNEKLFF. In DNA form, the CDR3 reads TGTGCCAGCTCGGACGGGCCCACTAATGAAAAACTGTTTTTT.

V and J are TRBV6-6 and TRBJ2-2, with no clear D. The CDR3 loop spans 16 amino acids. Between the trimmed V and J ends, which lost 4 bases and 2 bases, there was a span of 14 bases. Looked up from germline, CDR1 is MNHNY and CDR2 is SVGAGI (reference sequence). The CDR3 protein is CASSLSSSANTGELFF. The CDR3 DNA follows: TGTGCCAGCAGTTTATCCTCCTCAGCCAACACCGGGGAGCTGTTTTTT.

This clone was seen many times. The chain couples TRBV30 to TRBJ1-5; 7 bases are a match to TRBD1. This CDR3 has 13 amino acids. CDR1 is GTSNPN and CDR2 is SVGIG in the germline V gene (reference sequence). V lost 5 bases and J lost 5; bases outside the gene matches: 6. CDR3 in amino acids: CAWGDSSHQPQHF. CDR3 in DNA: TGTGCCTGGGGGGACAGCTCTCATCAGCCCCAGCATTTT. Using reference TRBV30 and TRBJ1-5 for the parts outside the CDR3, the full variable domain is SQTIHQWPATLVQPVGSPLSLECTVEGTSNPNLYWYRQAAGRGLQLLFYSVGIGQISSEVPQNLSASRPQDRQFILSSKKLLLSDSGFYLCAWGDSSHQPQHFGDGTRLSIL.

This clone was counted a few times. The CDR3 loop reads CAWSPDSLEAFF. The CDR3 DNA reads as TGTGCCTGGAGCCCGGACTCTCTTGAAGCTTTCTTT. This rearrangement joins TRBV30 to TRBJ1-1, with D uncertain. V lost 3 bases, J lost 7 bases, and 12 bases lay in between. The CDR3 is 12 amino acids. Germline CDR1 GTSNPN, CDR2 SVGIG (reference sequence).

The rearrangement uses TRBV30 and TRBJ2-7; D is undetermined. The CDR3 consists of 13 residues. V was cut by 1 base and J by 0 bases, with 7 bases left in between. The V gene's germline CDR1 is GTSNPN and CDR2 SVGIG (reference sequence). In DNA, the CDR3 is TGTGCCTGGAGTGCCGGAGACTCCTACGAGCAGTACTTC. Protein product: CAWSAGDSYEQYF.

The genes are TRBV30 and TRBJ1-2; 10 bases are shared with TRBD1. The junction had 2 bases not matched to a gene; V was cut back by 1 base and J by 3 bases. Germline V gene sequence: CDR1 GTSNPN, CDR2 SVGIG (reference sequence). The CDR3 runs to 14 residues. The CDR3, as DNA: TGTGCCTGGAGTGCGACAGGGGGCCACTATGGCTACACCTTC. Residues: CAWSATGGHYGYTF.

This sequence joins TRBV7-2 and TRBJ2-7; D remains unclear. With 3 bases removed from V and 4 bases from J, the gap between germline ends came to 10 bases. Germline V gene data show CDR1 as SGHTA and CDR2 as FQGNSA. This CDR3 is built from 13 residues. The CDR3 DNA is TGTGCCAGCAGCTTCCGGTCGGATTACGAGCAGTACTTC. As protein: CASSFRSDYEQYF.

The chain links TRBV5-1 to TRBJ1-1, with 7 bases that match TRBD1. CDR1 is SGHRS and CDR2 is YFSETQ in the germline V gene. The CDR3 consists of 16 residues. J gave up 3 bases and V 0 bases, and 8 bases lay outside the gene matches. The DNA of the CDR3 is TGCGCCAGCAGCTTGGGGCCCGGGACAGCGTACACTGAAGCTTTCTTT. Translating it yields CASSLGPGTAYTEAFF.

This clone was counted a few times. The chain has TRBV5-6 and TRBJ2-7; D not resolved. Germline V gene data show CDR1 as SGHDT and CDR2 as YYEEEE. The CDR3 has 14 amino acids. V lost 4 bases and J 2 bases, leaving 13 bases between the germline ends. CDR3 region: CASSPPDGTYEQYF. The CDR3 DNA reads as TGTGCCAGCAGCCCCCCCGACGGAACCTACGAGCAGTACTTC.

The J gene is TRBJ2-7, the V gene TRBV7-9; 7 bases match TRBD1. Per the germline V gene, CDR1 is SEHNR and CDR2 is FQNEAQ (reference sequence). With V trimmed by 5 bases and J by 4 bases, 8 bases remained unmatched. The CDR3 runs 14 residues. The CDR3 bases are TGTGCCAGCAGCCCCCGGGACAGAAATTACGAGCAGTACTTC. Its protein product is CASSPRDRNYEQYF.

J is TRBJ2-7 and V is TRBV4-2; 7 bases are a match to TRBD1. V trimming: 4 bases; J trimming: 2 bases; junction bases outside the gene matches: 8. The CDR3 has 15 amino acids. Germline values: CDR1 LGHNA, CDR2 YNFKEQ. Written as DNA, the CDR3 is TGTGCCAGCAGCCCCCGGGACAGCAGAACCTACGAGCAGTACTTC. It translates to CASSPRDSRTYEQYF.

The genes are TRBV6-1 and TRBJ2-1; 9 nucleotides line up with TRBD2. The germline CDR1 and CDR2 sequences are MNHNS and SASEGT. This CDR3 has 13 residues. The V and J ends lost 10 bases and 2 bases, in that order; junction bases with no gene match: 3. This CDR3 reads CATQRGAYNEQFF. For the CDR3, the DNA is TGTGCCACCCAGCGGGGGGCCTACAATGAGCAGTTCTTC.

The rearrangement uses TRBV7-2 and TRBJ1-2, with TRBD1 identical over 9 bases. This CDR3 spans 15 amino acids. The V gene's germline CDR1 is SGHTA and CDR2 FQGNSA. After removal of 5 bases from V and 5 bases from J, the junction contained 9 bases not matched to a gene. The CDR3 sequence is CASSPQTGTGYGYTF. Here the CDR3 DNA reads TGTGCCAGCAGCCCTCAAACCGGGACAGGGTATGGCTACACCTTC.

The chain employs TRBV7-2 and TRBJ2-3; D gene unclear. From germline, CDR1 is SGHTA and CDR2 FQGNSA. CDR3 length: 14 amino acids. The germline V and J ends were trimmed by 5 bases and 2 bases, with 11 bases remaining between them. The CDR3 nucleotides read TGTGCCAGCAGCCCCCTTTCGGACACAGATACGCAGTATTTT. Translating gives CASSPLSDTDTQYF. The full variable domain, completed using reference TRBV7-2 and TRBJ2-3, is GAGVSQSPSNKVTEKGKDVELRCDPISGHTALYWYRQSLGQGLEFLIYFQGNSAPDKSGLPSDRFSAERTGGSVSTLTIQRTQQEDSAVYLCASSPLSDTDTQYFGPGTRLTVL.

The rearrangement joins TRBV25-1 to TRBJ2-5; TRBD1 matches at 10 bases. Germline lookup yields CDR1 MGHDK and CDR2 SYGVNS. The CDR3 has 15 residues. The junction had 12 bases not matched to a gene; V was cut back by 4 bases and J by 10 bases. CDR3 sequence reads: CASSVGQGPREDQYF. The DNA for the CDR3 is TGTGCCAGCAGTGTGGGACAGGGGCCCCGCGAGGACCAGTACTTC.

The chain recombines TRBV14 with TRBJ2-2, with TRBD1 as a possible D gene (5 bases). V was pared by 4 bases and J by 4 bases, with 10 bases between. The CDR3 runs 14 residues. The germline V gene has CDR1 SGHDN and CDR2 FVKESK. CDR3 in amino acids: CASSPETATGELFF. The CDR3 nucleotides read TGTGCCAGCAGCCCAGAGACAGCCACCGGGGAGCTGTTTTTT.

V gene TRBV9 combines with J gene TRBJ2-3; TRBD2 is a possible D gene (5 bases). Germline V gene sequence: CDR1 SGDLS, CDR2 YYNGEE. CDR3 size: 15 residues. V lost 0 bases, J lost 0 bases, and 8 bases lay in between. CDR3 bases: TGTGCCAGCAGCGTAGGTGCTAGCAGCACAGATACGCAGTATTTT. It translates to CASSVGASSTDTQYF. The full variable domain, in which reference TRBV9 and TRBJ2-3 provide the parts outside the CDR3, is DSGVTQTPKHLITATGQRVTLRCSPRSGDLSVYWYQQSLDQGLQFLIQYYNGEERAKGNILERFSAQQFPDLHSELNLSSLELGDSALYFCASSVGASSTDTQYFGPGTRLTVL.

This clone was observed once. The chain links TRBV30 to TRBJ1-6; D is perhaps TRBD1 (5 bases). This CDR3 is 15 amino acids long. The germline V gene has CDR1 GTSNPN and CDR2 SVGIG (reference sequence). The ends were cut back, 1 base at V and 5 bases at J, with 12 bases in the middle. The CDR3 DNA is TGTGCCTGGAGTGGACAGACAGTCAATAATTCACCCCTCCACTTT. Translated: CAWSGQTVNNSPLHF.

The chain uses TRBV6-5 and TRBJ2-2; D not certain. Germline loops: CDR1 MNHEY, CDR2 SVGAGI. The ends were cut back, 6 bases at V and 1 base at J, with 9 bases in the middle. This CDR3 region has 14 residues. In DNA form, the CDR3 reads TGTGCCAGCAGGGCGGACCTGAACACCGGGGAGCTGTTTTTT. Translating it yields CASRADLNTGELFF.

This clone was recorded a few times. The chain has TRBV5-4 and TRBJ1-6; 9 bases match TRBD1. Germline V gene data show CDR1 as SGHNT and CDR2 as YYREEE (reference sequence). V was clipped by 9 bases and J by 7 bases; unmatched bases: 11. This CDR3 is built from 15 residues. The CDR3: CATQPGQGLNSPLHF. Here the CDR3 DNA reads TGTGCCACGCAACCGGGACAGGGTTTGAATTCACCCCTCCACTTT. Using reference TRBV5-4 and TRBJ1-6 for the parts outside the CDR3, the full variable domain is ETGVTQSPTHLIKTRGQQVTLRCSSQSGHNTVSWYQQALGQGPQFIFQYYREEENGRGNFPPRFSGLQFPNYSSELNVNALELDDSALYLCATQPGQGLNSPLHFGNGTRLTVT.

This clone was observed a few times. V and J are TRBV4-1 and TRBJ1-5; no definite D call. This CDR3 spans 14 amino acids. CDR1 and CDR2 from the germline V gene are MGHRA and YSYEKL. The V end lost 4 bases, the J end lost 7 bases, and 14 bases lay between the germline ends. CDR3 residues: CASSPAEAEQPQHF. The DNA of the CDR3 is TGCGCCAGCAGCCCAGCGGAGGCGGAACAGCCCCAGCATTTT.

The V and J genes are TRBV13 and TRBJ1-1; no definite D call. The V gene's germline CDR1 is PRHDT and CDR2 FYEKMQ (reference sequence). The CDR3 covers 12 residues. The ends were cut back, 3 bases at V and 11 bases at J, with 13 bases in the middle. CDR3: CASSFPLEGAFF. CDR3 bases: TGTGCCAGCAGCTTCCCCCTGGAGGGCGCTTTCTTT.

The chain has TRBV6-5 and TRBJ1-5; D is perhaps TRBD1 (5 bases). This CDR3 has 16 amino acids. Per germline, CDR1 MNHEY and CDR2 SVGAGI. V was trimmed by 0 bases and J by 7 bases, leaving 16 bases between them. The CDR3 loop is CASSYSGFGDSQPQHF. The CDR3 DNA reads as TGTGCCAGCAGTTACTCGGGTTTCGGGGACTCCCAGCCCCAGCATTTT.

The chain employs TRBV7-8 and TRBJ2-7, with D perhaps assigned TRBD1 or TRBD2 (5 bases each). Trimming left V 0 bases short and J 6 bases short, with 12 bases between. The CDR3 is made up of 14 amino acids. Per germline, CDR1 SGHVS and CDR2 FQNEAQ. The CDR3 here is CASSLARGPGEQYF. As DNA, the CDR3 is TGTGCCAGCAGCTTAGCTCGGGGACCGGGCGAGCAGTACTTC.

This clone occurred once. The V and J genes are TRBV25-1 and TRBJ2-5; the match to TRBD2 covers 12 bases. Per the germline V gene, CDR1 is MGHDK and CDR2 is SYGVNS. There are 15 residues in the CDR3. J gave up 3 bases and V 4 bases, and 3 bases lay outside the gene matches. CDR3 protein: CASSAWTSGEETQYF. The CDR3 DNA is TGTGCCAGCAGTGCTTGGACTAGCGGGGAAGAGACCCAGTACTTC.

This chain links TRBV9 with TRBJ2-5; maybe TRBD2 (6 bases). Germline V gives CDR1 SGDLS, CDR2 YYNGEE. Trimming took off 1 base at V and 4 bases at J, with 14 bases between the two ends. CDR3 length: 15 amino acids. CDR3 bases: TGTGCCAGCAGCGTATCCGGGCTGGGGGGAGAGACCCAGTACTTC. Translation gives CASSVSGLGGETQYF.

This chain connects TRBV6-5 to TRBJ2-7; no definite D call. Germline V gene sequence: CDR1 MNHEY, CDR2 SVGAGI. Trimming cost V 6 bases and J 3 bases, with 9 bases left between them. The CDR3 has 12 residues. The CDR3 DNA reads as TGTGCCAGCAGCAAAGGAAACTACGAGCAGTACTTC. Its protein is CASSKGNYEQYF.